This T cell receptor (beta chain) was found in a study of OX40 agonist ivuxolimab in advanced cancers. Looked up from germline, CDR1 is LNHDA and CDR2 is SQIVND (reference sequence). The V end lost 9 bases, the J end lost 1 base, and 12 bases lay between the germline ends. The CDR3 totals 14 residues. Produced via immunoSEQ multiplex PCR; TCRdb's table is partial and in-frame only. The repertoire includes under 90,000 clones, around 91% of them detected once, and less than 2% sits in the top ten. This clone was counted a single time. Additional DNA sequences in this sample encode the identical CDR3. The specimen comprised CD4+ or CD8+ T cells sorted from blood, sampled in a trial of the OX40 agonist ivuxolimab. This TCR was recovered from an adult with an advanced solid tumor such as melanoma, head and neck, liver or kidney cancer. V usage is TRBV19 and J usage is TRBJ2-2, with a possible D match to TRBD1 (6 bases). In DNA form, the CDR3 reads TGTGCCAGCAGACAGGACTGGAACACCGGGGAGCTGTTTTTT. Translation: CASRQDWNTGELFF. The full variable domain, in which reference TRBV19 and TRBJ2-2 provide the parts outside the CDR3, is DGGITQSPKYLFRKEGQNVTLSCEQNLNHDAMYWYRQDPGQGLRLIYYSQIVNDFQKGDIAEGYSVSREKKESFPLTVTSAQKNPTAFYLCASRQDWNTGELFFGEGSRLTVL.